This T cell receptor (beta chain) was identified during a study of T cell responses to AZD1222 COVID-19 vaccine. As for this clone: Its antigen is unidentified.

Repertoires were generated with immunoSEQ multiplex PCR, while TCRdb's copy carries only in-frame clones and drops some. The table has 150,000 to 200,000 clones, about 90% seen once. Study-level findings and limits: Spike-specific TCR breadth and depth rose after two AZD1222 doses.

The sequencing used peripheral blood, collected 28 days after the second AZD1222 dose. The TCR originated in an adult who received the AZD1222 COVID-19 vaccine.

The CDR3 region has the DNA TGTGCCAGCAGCGTAGAAGGGGCGCCCTCCTACGAGCAGTACTTC. Its protein product is CASSVEGAPSYEQYF. This sequence joins TRBV9 and TRBJ2-7; TRBD1 is a possible D gene (5 bases). The CDR3 is made up of 15 amino acids. The V end was cut by 0 bases, the J end by 0 bases, with 10 bases between. The V gene's germline CDR1 is SGDLS and CDR2 YYNGEE. Based on the CDR3 plus reference TRBV9 and TRBJ2-7, the full variable domain is DSGVTQTPKHLITATGQRVTLRCSPRSGDLSVYWYQQSLDQGLQFLIQYYNGEERAKGNILERFSAQQFPDLHSELNLSSLELGDSALYFCASSVEGAPSYEQYFGPGTRLTVT.